This TCR beta chain comes out of a study of cytomegalovirus exposure and HLA in healthy donors. In the study overall: A preliminary data release comprised about 85 million unique TCRs obtained from HLA-typed donors. Study outcomes and limitations: Researchers counted roughly 150 TCR beta chains as cytomegalovirus-associated. Across donors, presence/absence analyses took sequencing depth to be roughly uniform. Previously analyzed data showed that most TCR beta V segments were productive at a frequency of about 90% or about 30%.

60 Vbeta and 13 Jbeta primers were used in PCR. Generated by immunoSEQ multiplex PCR, the TCRdb table keeps only in-frame clones and is missing some. The table has about 250,000 clones, approximately 78% seen once; the top ten hold 0.47%. Worth noting for this clone: Its antigen is still unknown.

V trimming: 4 bases; J trimming: 4 bases; junction bases outside the gene matches: 2. CDR3 size: 14 residues. Looked up from germline, CDR1 is LNHDA and CDR2 is SQIVND (reference sequence). The chain combines TRBV19 with TRBJ2-5, with 11 nucleotides matching TRBD2. This TCR was recovered from a boy younger than 18 in good health and CMV-seronegative. The specimen sequenced was PBMCs. CDR3 nucleotide sequence: TGTGCCAGTAGTAGTAGCGGGAGGGTAGAGACCCAGTACTTC. Residues: CASSSSGRVETQYF.